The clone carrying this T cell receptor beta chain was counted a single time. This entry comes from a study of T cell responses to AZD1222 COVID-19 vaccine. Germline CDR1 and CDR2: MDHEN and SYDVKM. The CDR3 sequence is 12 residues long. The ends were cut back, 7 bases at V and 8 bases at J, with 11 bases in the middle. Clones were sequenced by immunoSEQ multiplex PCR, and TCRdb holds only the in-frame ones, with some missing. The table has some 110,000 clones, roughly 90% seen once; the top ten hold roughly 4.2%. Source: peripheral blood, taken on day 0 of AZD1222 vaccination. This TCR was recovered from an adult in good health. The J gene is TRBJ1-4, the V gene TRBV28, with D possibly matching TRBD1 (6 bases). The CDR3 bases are TGTGCCAGCACCTCAGGGGAGGAAAAACTGTTTTTT. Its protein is CASTSGEEKLFF.